Shown below are 21 T cell receptor beta chains from a single sample sequenced in a study of blood T cell repertoires in COVID-19. The method was immunoSEQ multiplex PCR; TCRdb's version includes in-frame clones alone and lacks a portion of them. The sample has roughly 160,000 clones, roughly 85% seen once. The sequencing input was PBMCs or T cells enriched from blood (not recorded which). Every receptor here comes from a woman aged 70-85 years in a cohort exposed to, infected with or recovered from COVID-19 (not recorded which).

The J gene is TRBJ2-5, the V gene TRBV7-2; 7 positions match TRBD1. The CDR3 has 15 amino acids. Trimming took 5 bases from V and 1 from J; bases not matched to a gene: 7. Per the germline V gene, CDR1 is SGHTA and CDR2 is FQGNSA. CDR3 DNA: TGTGCCAGCAGCCGTGCAGGGACAGCCCAAGAGACCCAGTACTTC. It yields the protein CASSRAGTAQETQYF.

CDR3 sequence: CASSQGVDSPLHF. The CDR3 coding sequence is TGTGCCAGCAGCCAAGGCGTCGATTCACCCCTCCACTTT. The chain links TRBV3-1 (or the pseudogene TRBV3-2) to TRBJ1-6; no firm D call. Germline assignment: CDR1 LGHDT and CDR2 YNNKEL (reference sequence). The germline V and J ends were trimmed by 1 base and 8 bases, with 6 bases remaining between them. CDR3 length equals 13 residues.

V and J are TRBV5-1 and TRBJ1-2; possibly TRBD1 for D (5 bases). Looked up from germline, CDR1 is SGHRS and CDR2 is YFSETQ. This CDR3 is 15 amino acids long. Trimming stripped 3 bases from V and 13 bases from J, with 25 bases between. CDR3 in amino acids: CASSSGFALRGAGTF. The CDR3 DNA reads as TGCGCCAGCAGCTCCGGATTTGCACTTAGGGGTGCTGGCACCTTC.

The V gene is TRBV11-2, the J gene TRBJ2-3; TRBD1 agrees at 8 bases. Germline CDR1 and CDR2: SGHAT and FQNNGV. V dropped 6 bases and J dropped 2; count of bases not matched to a gene: 4. This CDR3 region has 14 residues. In DNA form, the CDR3 reads TGTGCCAGCAGTCGACAGGGGCTCACAGATACGCAGTATTTT. Encoded protein: CASSRQGLTDTQYF.

This chain uses TRBV5-1 with TRBJ1-3; no reliable D call. Trimming pared 4 bases from V and 2 bases from J, leaving 7 bases between. The CDR3 is made up of 13 amino acids. Germline lookup yields CDR1 SGHRS and CDR2 YFSETQ. CDR3 loop: CASSDGAGNTIYF. CDR3 DNA: TGCGCCAGCAGCGATGGAGCTGGAAACACCATATATTTT.

The chain joins TRBV20-1 to TRBJ2-7; maybe TRBD1 (6 bases). CDR1 and CDR2 from the germline V gene are DFQATT and SNEGSKA (reference sequence). The CDR3 consists of 14 residues. The V gene lost 3 bases and the J gene lost 3 bases, with 15 bases spanning the gap. CDR3 region: CSASRTGPHYEQYF. DNA for the CDR3: TGCAGTGCTAGTCGCACAGGGCCCCACTACGAGCAGTACTTC.

This CDR3 is CASTRIRDNEQFF. The CDR3 nucleotides are TGTGCCAGCACCCGAATCCGAGACAATGAGCAGTTCTTC. The gene calls are TRBV6-5 and TRBJ2-1, with D uncertain. The CDR3 contains 13 residues. Germline CDR1 is MNHEY and CDR2 is SVGAGI. Between the trimmed V and J ends, which lost 7 bases and 5 bases, there was a span of 12 bases.

This chain joins TRBV4-3 and TRBJ1-2; 8 bases map to TRBD1. CDR3 length equals 15 residues. The germline V gene encodes CDR1 LGHNA and CDR2 YSLEER. V lost 4 bases to trimming and J lost 2 bases; unmatched junction nucleotides: 6. The CDR3 loop reads CASSLLDRENYGYTF. Written as DNA, the CDR3 is TGCGCCAGCAGCCTTCTGGACAGGGAAAACTATGGCTACACCTTC.

The CDR3, as DNA: TGTGCCAGCAGCTCAACTAGCGGGAGATTTTTTGAGCAGTTCTTC. This gives the protein CASSSTSGRFFEQFF. This chain connects TRBV7-9 to TRBJ2-1; 11 nucleotides match TRBD2. This CDR3 is 15 amino acids long. The germline V gene encodes CDR1 SEHNR and CDR2 FQNEAQ (reference sequence). The V gene end was trimmed by 4 bases and the J gene end by 9 bases; junction bases not matched to a gene: 8.

This sequence joins TRBV28 and TRBJ1-1, with D tentatively TRBD1 (5 bases). Between the trimmed V and J ends, which lost 3 bases and 8 bases, there was a span of 13 bases. There are 13 residues in the CDR3. The germline gives CDR1 MDHEN, CDR2 SYDVKM. As DNA, the CDR3 is TGTGCCAGCAGTTTTGGAGGGACGTCAGAAGCTTTCTTT. Translating gives CASSFGGTSEAFF.

CDR3 residues: CASSLDRGYSPLHF. Here the CDR3 DNA reads TGTGCCAGCAGTTTAGACAGGGGTTATTCACCCCTCCACTTT. The V and J genes are TRBV27 and TRBJ1-6, with TRBD1 identical over 8 bases. The junction had 2 bases not matched to a gene; V was cut back by 2 bases and J by 8 bases. Germline CDR1 and CDR2: MNHEY and SMNVEV (reference sequence). The CDR3 has 14 amino acids.

This chain joins TRBV11-2 and TRBJ2-1, with D possibly TRBD2 on 5 matching bases. Germline CDR1 reads SGHAT; CDR2 reads FQNNGV. The germline V and J ends were trimmed by 7 bases and 9 bases, with 19 bases remaining between them. The CDR3 totals 14 residues. The CDR3 loop reads CASKSTLASGEQFF. CDR3 sequence (DNA): TGTGCCAGCAAGAGCACCCTAGCATCGGGTGAGCAGTTCTTC.

V is TRBV15 and J is TRBJ2-5, with D perhaps TRBD2 (7 bases). The CDR3 has 17 amino acids. The V end lost 0 bases, the J end lost 4 bases, and 18 bases lay between the germline ends. Germline CDR1 reads LNHNV; CDR2 reads YYDKDF (reference sequence). The chain's CDR3 is CATSRDYDVGGPETQYF. CDR3 DNA: TGTGCCACCAGCAGAGATTACGATGTGGGGGGGCCAGAGACCCAGTACTTC. The whole variable domain, filled in from reference TRBV15 and TRBJ2-5, reads DAMVIQNPRYQVTQFGKPVTLSCSQTLNHNVMYWYQQKSSQAPKLLFHYYDKDFNNEADTPDNFQSRRPNTSFCFLDIRSPGLGDTAMYLCATSRDYDVGGPETQYFGPGTRLLVL.

This sequence joins TRBV7-2 and TRBJ2-2, with D possibly matching TRBD1 (7 bases). Germline V gene sequence: CDR1 SGHTA, CDR2 FQGNSA. V was pared by 5 bases and J by 7 bases, with 20 bases between. The CDR3 has 16 residues. CDR3 DNA: TGTGCCAGCAGCCCTCGGACAGGACTATCTGGCGGGGAGCTGTTTTTT. It encodes CASSPRTGLSGGELFF.

This chain links TRBV14 with TRBJ2-4, with TRBD2 as a possible D gene (6 bases). V was cut by 4 bases and J by 1 base, with 14 bases left in between. The CDR3 is 16 amino acids. The germline V gene encodes CDR1 SGHDN and CDR2 FVKESK. The CDR3 nucleotides are TGTGCCAGCAGCCCTATGGGCCGGGGGGCCAAAAACATTCAGTACTTC. Its protein product is CASSPMGRGAKNIQYF.

The V gene is TRBV5-6, the J gene TRBJ1-1, with TRBD1 matching 9 bases. The CDR3 extends over 14 amino acids. Looked up from germline, CDR1 is SGHDT and CDR2 is YYEEEE. V shed 4 bases, J shed 8 bases, and the junction held 9 bases outside the gene matches. The CDR3 reads CASSPFAGTGEAFF. DNA of the CDR3: TGTGCCAGCAGCCCTTTCGCCGGGACAGGGGAAGCTTTCTTT.

This clone has just a few counts. This chain connects TRBV2 to TRBJ2-1; D call uncertain. The CDR3 consists of 13 residues. Germline-derived CDR1 and CDR2 are SNHLY and FYNNEI. Deletions cut 0 bases from V and 13 bases from J, with 13 bases between. CDR3 bases: TGTGCCAGCAGTGAAGCCCCCTATTCGCGTCAGTTCTTC. Translated, it gives CASSEAPYSRQFF.

The J gene is TRBJ2-1, the V gene TRBV7-2, with D possibly TRBD1 on 8 matching bases. CDR1 SGHTA and CDR2 FQGNSA come from the germline V gene. V was cut by 6 bases and J by 4 bases, with 16 bases left in between. The CDR3 loop spans 15 amino acids. The CDR3 DNA sequence: TGTGCCAGCAGACAGGGGGGGATGGGTTACAATGAGCAGTTCTTC. As protein: CASRQGGMGYNEQFF. Filled out from reference TRBV7-2 and TRBJ2-1, the complete variable domain reads GAGVSQSPSNKVTEKGKDVELRCDPISGHTALYWYRQSLGQGLEFLIYFQGNSAPDKSGLPSDRFSAERTGGSVSTLTIQRTQQEDSAVYLCASRQGGMGYNEQFFGPGTRLTVL.

The rearrangement uses TRBV30 and TRBJ2-5; D is unresolved. Between the trimmed V and J ends, which lost 3 bases and 7 bases, there was a span of 12 bases. Germline CDR1 and CDR2: GTSNPN and SVGIG (reference sequence). The CDR3 covers 12 residues. The CDR3 sequence: CAWSEEGWTQYF. The DNA for the CDR3 is TGTGCCTGGAGCGAGGAAGGATGGACCCAGTACTTC.

V is TRBV3-1 (or the pseudogene TRBV3-2) and J is TRBJ2-5; 7 positions match TRBD1. This CDR3 region has 14 residues. Germline V gene sequence: CDR1 LGHDT, CDR2 YNNKEL (reference sequence). The ends lost 4 bases at V and 3 bases at J; junction bases unmatched: 5. The CDR3 bases are TGTGCCAGCAGCCTAGACAGGGCCGAAGAGACCCAGTACTTC. Translated, it gives CASSLDRAEETQYF.

This clone was recorded a few times. The chain links TRBV19 to TRBJ1-2; 9 positions match TRBD1. The CDR3 is 13 amino acids. The germline V gene has CDR1 LNHDA and CDR2 SQIVND (reference sequence). V lost 10 bases, J lost 9 bases, and 12 bases stayed unmatched. CDR3 in DNA: TGTGCCACCCAAGGCGGGACAGGGTTTCGCTACACCTTC. Amino acids: CATQGGTGFRYTF. Together with reference TRBV19 and TRBJ1-2, the CDR3 gives the full variable domain: DGGITQSPKYLFRKEGQNVTLSCEQNLNHDAMYWYRQDPGQGLRLIYYSQIVNDFQKGDIAEGYSVSREKKESFPLTVTSAQKNPTAFYLCATQGGTGFRYTFGSGTRLTVV.